A single sample gave rise to the 19 T cell receptor beta chains below, sequenced in a study of blood T cell repertoires in COVID-19. Libraries were prepared by immunoSEQ multiplex PCR; TCRdb keeps only in-frame clonotypes and omits some of them. This repertoire shows 100,000 to 150,000 clones, around four fifths found once; its top ten account for 2.4%. Sequenced: PBMCs or T cells enriched from blood (not recorded which). The receptors here all came from a man between 35 and 55 years old with acute COVID-19.

This chain connects TRBV28 to TRBJ2-5, with 8 bases that match TRBD1. V gave up 5 bases and J gave up 4 bases; unmatched junction bases: 9. The CDR3 length is 15 residues. Germline V gene lookup returns CDR1 MDHEN and CDR2 SYDVKM. DNA of the CDR3: TGTGCCAGCAGTCGGATGGACAGGGCTGGAGAGACCCAGTACTTC. Its translation: CASSRMDRAGETQYF.

The V and J genes are TRBV5-1 and TRBJ2-1; TRBD2 aligns across 11 bases. The junction had 8 bases not matched to a gene; V was cut back by 4 bases and J by 8 bases. The CDR3 is made up of 15 amino acids. From germline, CDR1 is SGHRS and CDR2 YFSETQ. The CDR3 loop reads CASSENTSGGDEQFF. The DNA of the CDR3 is TGCGCCAGCAGCGAAAATACTAGCGGGGGCGATGAGCAGTTCTTC.

The chain joins TRBV3-1 (or the pseudogene TRBV3-2) to TRBJ1-4, with 10 bases lining up with TRBD1. Per the germline V gene, CDR1 is LGHDT and CDR2 is YNNKEL (reference sequence). The CDR3 is 15 amino acids. Losses at the gene ends were 3 bases for V and 5 bases for J; bases not matched to a gene: 3. The CDR3 DNA follows: TGTGCCAGCAGCCATAAGGACAGGGGGAATGAAAAACTGTTTTTT. Translated: CASSHKDRGNEKLFF.

This chain links TRBV5-1 with TRBJ2-7, with 9 bases identical to TRBD1. In germline, CDR1 is SGHRS, CDR2 YFSETQ. Germline trimming cut 4 bases from V and 1 base from J; bases unmatched to any gene: 6. CDR3 size: 15 residues. The CDR3 coding sequence is TGCGCCAGCAGCCGCTGGACAGGGGTGTCCTACGAGCAGTACTTC. It yields the protein CASSRWTGVSYEQYF.

The chain carries TRBV5-1 and TRBJ2-7; 10 bases fit TRBD2. This CDR3 comprises 15 residues. V shed 5 bases and J 1 base; nucleotides not matched to a gene: 6. Germline CDR1 is SGHRS and CDR2 is YFSETQ. The CDR3 bases are TGCGCCAGCAGTCTGGGGACTAGCGCATCCTACGAGCAGTACTTC. Its translation is CASSLGTSASYEQYF.

V usage is TRBV9 and J usage is TRBJ2-3; TRBD1 matches 10 bases. The germline CDR1 and CDR2 sequences are SGDLS and YYNGEE. This CDR3 region has 16 residues. V was pared by 5 bases and J by 1 base, with 7 bases of the junction left unmatched. CDR3 DNA sequence: TGTGCCAGCAGAGGGTCCGGGACAGGGGGCACAGATACGCAGTATTTT. This translates into CASRGSGTGGTDTQYF.

The CDR3 DNA sequence: TGTGCCAGCAGCGCCGGTGGGGCGTTAAGTGAAAAACTGTTTTTT. Translation: CASSAGGALSEKLFF. This chain connects TRBV5-5 to TRBJ1-4; tentative D call: TRBD1 (5 bases). This CDR3 region has 15 residues. V dropped 4 bases and J dropped 7 bases, with 17 bases sitting between them. The germline V gene encodes CDR1 SGHKS and CDR2 YYEKEE (reference sequence).

There are a few counts of this clone. The chain uses TRBV15 and TRBJ1-1; D ambiguous. The CDR3 spans 19 residues. V was clipped by 10 bases and J by 0 bases, with 30 bases between them. Germline-derived CDR1 and CDR2 are LNHNV and YYDKDF (reference sequence). In nucleotides, the CDR3 is TGTGCCATCCAAGACACGGGGAGGCCTGCAGTAGGAATGAACACTGAAGCTTTCTTT. Encoded protein: CAIQDTGRPAVGMNTEAFF.

This clone has a single count. The chain uses TRBV7-3 and TRBJ2-3; 7 nucleotides match TRBD1. This CDR3 is built from 14 residues. V shed 3 bases, J shed 1 base, and the junction held 1 base outside the gene matches. Germline V lookup: CDR1 SGHTA, CDR2 FQGTGA. The CDR3 DNA reads TGTGCCAGCAGCTTGGGACAGCGCACAGATACGCAGTATTTT. Amino acid sequence: CASSLGQRTDTQYF.

The chain carries TRBV2 and TRBJ2-1; TRBD2 aligns across 7 bases. J was trimmed by 9 bases and V by 6 bases; bases with no gene match: 8. The CDR3 consists of 13 residues. The V gene's germline CDR1 is SNHLY and CDR2 FYNNEI. The CDR3 region has the DNA TGTGCCAGCAGGGGGGGGTCCCTAGGTGAGCAGTTCTTC. It translates to CASRGGSLGEQFF.

The chain is built from TRBV18 and TRBJ2-1, with 9 bases fitting TRBD2. The V segment lost 6 bases and the J segment 2 bases; nucleotides outside the gene matches: 5. The V gene's germline CDR1 is KGHSH and CDR2 LQKENI. The CDR3 is 15 residues long. This chain's CDR3 is CASSQPSGAYNEQFF. The CDR3 nucleotides are TGTGCCAGCTCCCAACCTAGCGGGGCCTACAATGAGCAGTTCTTC.

This chain links TRBV6-4 with TRBJ2-3, with 7 bases aligning to TRBD1. This CDR3 contains 15 residues. Germline loops: CDR1 MRHNA, CDR2 SNTAGT. The V gene end was trimmed by 6 bases and the J gene end by 3 bases; junction bases not matched to a gene: 9. The CDR3 sequence: CASSEQGIETDTQYF. The CDR3, as DNA: TGTGCCAGCAGCGAACAGGGGATCGAAACAGATACGCAGTATTTT.

This clone was seen only once. This sequence joins TRBV18 and TRBJ2-2; the D gene is possibly TRBD1 (6 bases). The CDR3 is 16 residues long. V was cut by 6 bases and J by 0 bases, with 14 bases left in between. The germline gives CDR1 KGHSH, CDR2 LQKENI. The chain's CDR3 is CASSRDILSNTGELFF. The CDR3 DNA reads TGTGCCAGCTCCCGGGACATACTCTCGAACACCGGGGAGCTGTTTTTT.

The V and J genes are TRBV30 and TRBJ1-5; unclear D gene. V shed 2 bases and J shed 5 bases, with 16 bases lying between them. This CDR3 spans 15 amino acids. The germline V gene encodes CDR1 GTSNPN and CDR2 SVGIG (reference sequence). In nucleotides, the CDR3 is TGTGCCTGGAGTCACCCTAGAGGGAGGCATCAGCCCCAGCATTTT. It codes for CAWSHPRGRHQPQHF.

This rearrangement joins TRBV5-1 to TRBJ1-1, with a possible D match to TRBD1 (5 bases). The CDR3 is 16 amino acids. CDR1 and CDR2 from the germline V gene are SGHRS and YFSETQ. V dropped 2 bases and J dropped 1 base, with 15 bases sitting between them. The CDR3 nucleotides read TGCGCCAGCAGCTTAGGTGGGGCGATTAAGAACACTGAAGCTTTCTTT. Translating gives CASSLGGAIKNTEAFF.

The chain links TRBV6-5 to TRBJ1-1, with D tentatively TRBD1 (6 bases). Trimming stripped 2 bases from V and 3 bases from J, with 16 bases between. The CDR3 loop spans 16 amino acids. Germline assignment: CDR1 MNHEY and CDR2 SVGAGI. The CDR3 coding sequence is TGTGCCAGCAGTTACACAACGGACAGATTTTACACTGAAGCTTTCTTT. This codes for CASSYTTDRFYTEAFF.

This chain links TRBV5-8 with TRBJ2-2, with 7 bases matching TRBD2. The J segment lost 4 bases and the V segment lost 4 bases, leaving 13 bases of the junction unmatched. This CDR3 has 17 amino acids. CDR1 SGHTS and CDR2 YDEGEE come from the germline V gene. CDR3 in amino acids: CASSEGLQGGPTGELFF. CDR3 bases: TGTGCCAGCAGCGAGGGTTTGCAGGGAGGGCCCACCGGGGAGCTGTTTTTT.

V usage is TRBV6-7 and J usage is TRBJ1-5, with D perhaps matching TRBD1 (6 bases). TRBV6-7 is marked as an open reading frame, function uncertain. Trimming took off 10 bases at V and 6 bases at J, with 16 bases between the two ends. CDR3 length: 13 residues. The CDR3 region has the DNA TGTGCCACTCGTTTGGGGGCAAGTCAGCCCCAGCATTTT. Translating gives CATRLGASQPQHF.

This clone was found once. This chain uses TRBV7-3 with TRBJ1-1; D gene ambiguous. Germline CDR1 and CDR2: SGHTA and FQGTGA. The CDR3 has 13 amino acids. The V end lost 3 bases, the J end lost 5 bases, and 10 bases lay between the germline ends. The CDR3 sequence: CASSLTEGTEAFF. The CDR3 bases are TGTGCCAGCAGCTTGACGGAGGGTACTGAAGCTTTCTTT.